One sample yielded the 22 T cell receptor beta chains listed below, sequenced in a study of radiation and T cells in renal cell carcinoma. This table comes from immunoSEQ multiplex PCR, and its TCRdb copy is limited to in-frame clones, with some not included. This sample carries 150,000 or so clones, around 78% of them seen once, and the ten largest clones take 20% to 25%. Described time point: baseline pretreatment blood. The treatment denotes: 15 Gy SBRT to primary tumor, nephrectomy 4 weeks later. The sequencing here drew on blood, taken from a patient whose treatment included radiotherapy and nephrectomy. The receptor source for this set is a woman aged 50 to 60 with renal cell carcinoma.

This chain joins TRBV6-5 and TRBJ2-7, with 8 bases identical to TRBD1. There are 15 residues in the CDR3. From germline, CDR1 is MNHEY and CDR2 SVGAGI. With V trimmed by 4 bases and J by 1 base, 6 bases remained unmatched. This chain's CDR3 is CASSSTGGPSYEQYF. Written as DNA, the CDR3 is TGTGCCAGCAGTTCTACAGGGGGGCCTTCCTACGAGCAGTACTTC.

V usage is TRBV19 and J usage is TRBJ2-2, with a tentative D call TRBD2 (6 bases). The CDR3 sequence is 15 residues long. Trimming removed 6 bases at V and 3 bases at J, with 14 bases between. Germline V lookup: CDR1 LNHDA, CDR2 SQIVND (reference sequence). The CDR3 DNA sequence: TGTGCCAGTAGCCCCGGCGGGGATTACACCGGGGAGCTGTTTTTT. The encoded protein is CASSPGGDYTGELFF.

The chain recombines TRBV6-5 with TRBJ1-4; TRBD1 might be the D (6 bases). Deletions cut 6 bases from V and 5 bases from J, with 10 bases between. Germline-derived CDR1 and CDR2 are MNHEY and SVGAGI. The CDR3 length is 13 residues. CDR3 sequence: CASSDRPNEKLFF. DNA for the CDR3: TGTGCCAGCAGCGACAGGCCAAATGAAAAACTGTTTTTT.

This rearrangement joins TRBV7-2 to TRBJ2-6, with D unresolved. The CDR3 length is 14 residues. V was pared by 5 bases and J by 0 bases, with 5 bases between. Germline CDR1 and CDR2: SGHTA and FQGNSA. The CDR3 DNA reads as TGTGCCAGCAGCCCCCTCTCTGGGGCCAACGTCCTGACTTTC. Amino acid sequence: CASSPLSGANVLTF.

The chain carries TRBV10-3 and TRBJ2-3; perhaps TRBD1 as D (6 bases). The CDR3 covers 16 residues. The V gene lost 6 bases and the J gene lost 0 bases, with 16 bases spanning the gap. CDR1 ENHRY and CDR2 SYGVKD come from the germline V gene. In DNA form, the CDR3 reads TGTGCCATCAGACCGACGGACAGTTCTAGCACAGATACGCAGTATTTT. Protein sequence: CAIRPTDSSSTDTQYF.

V and J are TRBV29-1 and TRBJ2-1; TRBD2 aligns across 8 bases. V lost 0 bases, J lost 7 bases, and 11 bases stayed unmatched. Looked up from germline, CDR1 is SQVTM and CDR2 is ANQGSEA. This CDR3 has 16 residues. CDR3 in DNA: TGCAGCGTTGAAGAGTCAGAGCGGGGGTTCATAAATGAGCAGTTCTTC. Translated: CSVEESERGFINEQFF.

This clone was observed a few times. The gene calls are TRBV7-2 and TRBJ2-7, with 11 bases fitting TRBD1. This CDR3 region has 15 residues. The germline gives CDR1 SGHTA, CDR2 FQGNSA. V lost 0 bases, J lost 6 bases, and 4 bases stayed unmatched. As DNA, the CDR3 is TGTGCCAGCAGCTTAGCTGGACAGGGGGCTGGCGAGCAGTACTTC. Amino acid sequence: CASSLAGQGAGEQYF.

The count of this clone is one. V gene TRBV20-1 combines with J gene TRBJ2-7; D is possibly TRBD1 (6 bases). The CDR3 contains 11 residues. Trimming removed 3 bases from V and 3 bases from J, with 6 bases in between. The germline V gene has CDR1 DFQATT and CDR2 SNEGSKA (reference sequence). The CDR3 coding sequence is TGCAGTGCTAGGGACAGCTACGAGCAGTACTTC. Its protein is CSARDSYEQYF.

The rearrangement joins TRBV7-2 to TRBJ1-4, with a tentative D call TRBD1 (5 bases). Germline CDR1 SGHTA, CDR2 FQGNSA. The CDR3 runs to 15 residues. V shed 1 base and J shed 7 bases, with 13 bases lying between them. The CDR3 is CASSLGGQAGEKLFF. The CDR3 nucleotides read TGTGCCAGCAGCTTAGGGGGCCAAGCGGGTGAAAAACTGTTTTTT.

CDR3 loop: CASKAGQGAEAYNSPLHF. DNA for the CDR3: TGTGCCAGTAAGGCGGGACAGGGGGCCGAGGCATATAATTCACCCCTCCACTTT. The chain recombines TRBV19 with TRBJ1-6; 12 bases are a match to TRBD1. The CDR3 loop spans 18 amino acids. Germline values: CDR1 LNHDA, CDR2 SQIVND (reference sequence). After removal of 7 bases from V and 4 bases from J, the junction contained 11 bases not matched to a gene. Full variable domain (outside the CDR3, taken from reference TRBV19 and TRBJ1-6): DGGITQSPKYLFRKEGQNVTLSCEQNLNHDAMYWYRQDPGQGLRLIYYSQIVNDFQKGDIAEGYSVSREKKESFPLTVTSAQKNPTAFYLCASKAGQGAEAYNSPLHFGNGTRLTVT.

The rearrangement uses TRBV7-6 and TRBJ2-5, with 9 positions matching TRBD2. Germline loops: CDR1 SGHVS, CDR2 FNYEAQ. Trimming removed 4 bases from V and 3 bases from J; junction bases left unmatched: 9. The CDR3 has 16 residues. In DNA, the CDR3 is TGTGCCAGCAGCTGGGGGCTAGCGGGGTCTAAAGAGACCCAGTACTTC. As protein: CASSWGLAGSKETQYF.

CDR3 amino acids: CASSVAGTDTQYF. CDR3 sequence (DNA): TGTGCCAGCAGCGTAGCGGGCACAGATACGCAGTATTTT. The chain joins TRBV9 to TRBJ2-3; D unresolved. This CDR3 region has 13 residues. V lost 0 bases and J lost 1, with 3 bases in between. Germline V gene data show CDR1 as SGDLS and CDR2 as YYNGEE.

The V gene is TRBV2, the J gene TRBJ1-2; D is possibly TRBD1 (5 bases). Germline V gene data show CDR1 as SNHLY and CDR2 as FYNNEI. This CDR3 spans 15 amino acids. V was trimmed by 6 bases and J by 7 bases, leaving 21 bases between them. The CDR3 sequence is CASSASGRVISGYTF. The CDR3 DNA is TGTGCCAGCAGCGCCTCAGGGAGGGTGATCTCTGGCTACACCTTC.

The chain recombines TRBV6-5 with TRBJ1-1; D uncertain. Between the trimmed V and J ends, which lost 2 bases and 13 bases, there was a span of 23 bases. Germline V gene lookup returns CDR1 MNHEY and CDR2 SVGAGI. The CDR3 consists of 15 residues. CDR3 nucleotides: TGTGCCAGCAGTTACCGGCAGACTATCACAGCCCCTGGTTTCTTT. It yields the protein CASSYRQTITAPGFF.

The gene calls are TRBV6-5 and TRBJ1-1; maybe TRBD1 (5 bases). Per the germline V gene, CDR1 is MNHEY and CDR2 is SVGAGI. V was cut by 5 bases and J by 4 bases, with 14 bases left in between. This CDR3 has 14 amino acids. DNA for the CDR3: TGTGCCAGCAGTAGGACAATAACCCGCACTGAAGCTTTCTTT. This translates into CASSRTITRTEAFF.

The chain uses TRBV5-1 and TRBJ2-1; TRBD1 agrees at 7 bases. The CDR3 covers 13 residues. Trimming removed 4 bases from V and 8 bases from J; junction bases left unmatched: 6. Germline CDR1 SGHRS, CDR2 YFSETQ. CDR3 amino acids: CASSEDRPDEQFF. The CDR3 region has the DNA TGCGCCAGCAGCGAGGACAGGCCAGATGAGCAGTTCTTC.

The chain uses TRBV7-2 and TRBJ1-2; no clear D. Germline CDR1 reads SGHTA; CDR2 reads FQGNSA. The V end was cut by 4 bases, the J end by 6 bases, with 15 bases between. The CDR3 has 14 residues. CDR3 amino acids: CASSYGQRGNGYTF. CDR3 bases: TGTGCCAGCAGCTACGGGCAGAGAGGAAATGGCTACACCTTC.

The chain links TRBV2 to TRBJ1-5; 9 bases align to TRBD1. The CDR3 contains 14 residues. Germline CDR1 and CDR2: SNHLY and FYNNEI. V lost 6 bases and J lost 6; bases outside the gene matches: 6. CDR3 nucleotide sequence: TGTGCCAGCAGCGGGACAGGGTCGGGTCAGCCCCAGCATTTT. It specifies CASSGTGSGQPQHF.

This chain connects TRBV4-1 to TRBJ2-5; 7 bases map to TRBD2. Germline V gives CDR1 MGHRA, CDR2 YSYEKL. The CDR3 is 13 residues long. J was trimmed by 5 bases and V by 1 base; bases with no gene match: 1. In DNA, the CDR3 is TGCGCCAGCAGCCAAGCCGGGAGGGAGACCCAGTACTTC. It translates to CASSQAGRETQYF.

This sequence joins TRBV1 and TRBJ2-1; TRBD2, as called in the table, went unchecked against the DNA. TRBV1 is shown as a pseudogene. CDR3 length: 16 residues. This CDR3 is CTSSQDQSGGNNEQFF. CDR3 DNA: TGCACCAGCAGCCAAGATCAAAGCGGGGGGAACAATGAGCAGTTCTTC.

The chain employs TRBV15 and TRBJ2-7; D uncertain. This CDR3 spans 14 amino acids. Between the trimmed V and J ends, which lost 0 bases and 1 base, there was a span of 7 bases. Germline loops: CDR1 LNHNV, CDR2 YYDKDF (reference sequence). CDR3 DNA: TGTGCCACCAGCAGAGAGGAGATTTCCTACGAGCAGTACTTC. This gives the protein CATSREEISYEQYF.

The V call is TRBV4-2, the J call TRBJ2-1; 14 nucleotides agree with TRBD2. CDR1 and CDR2 from the germline V gene are LGHNA and YNFKEQ. V shed 4 bases and J 6 bases; nucleotides not matched to a gene: 5. The CDR3 contains 16 residues. The DNA of the CDR3 is TGTGCCAGCAGCCCACAGACTAGCGGGAGGGCCAATGAGCAGTTCTTC. It encodes CASSPQTSGRANEQFF.